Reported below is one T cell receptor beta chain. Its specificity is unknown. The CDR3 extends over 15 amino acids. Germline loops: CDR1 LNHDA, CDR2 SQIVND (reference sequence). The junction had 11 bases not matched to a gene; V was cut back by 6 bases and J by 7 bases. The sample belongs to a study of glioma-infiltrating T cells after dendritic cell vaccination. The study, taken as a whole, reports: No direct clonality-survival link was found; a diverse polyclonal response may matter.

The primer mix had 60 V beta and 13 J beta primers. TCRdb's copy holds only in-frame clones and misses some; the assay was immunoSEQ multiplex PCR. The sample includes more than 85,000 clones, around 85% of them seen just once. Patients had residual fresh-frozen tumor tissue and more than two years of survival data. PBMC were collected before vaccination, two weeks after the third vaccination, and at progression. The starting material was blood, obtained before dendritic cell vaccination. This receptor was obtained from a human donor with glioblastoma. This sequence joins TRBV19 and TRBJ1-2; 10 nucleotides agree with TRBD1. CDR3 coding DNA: TGTGCCAGTAGGCCATCCGACAGGGGGCGAACTGGCTACACCTTC. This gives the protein CASRPSDRGRTGYTF.